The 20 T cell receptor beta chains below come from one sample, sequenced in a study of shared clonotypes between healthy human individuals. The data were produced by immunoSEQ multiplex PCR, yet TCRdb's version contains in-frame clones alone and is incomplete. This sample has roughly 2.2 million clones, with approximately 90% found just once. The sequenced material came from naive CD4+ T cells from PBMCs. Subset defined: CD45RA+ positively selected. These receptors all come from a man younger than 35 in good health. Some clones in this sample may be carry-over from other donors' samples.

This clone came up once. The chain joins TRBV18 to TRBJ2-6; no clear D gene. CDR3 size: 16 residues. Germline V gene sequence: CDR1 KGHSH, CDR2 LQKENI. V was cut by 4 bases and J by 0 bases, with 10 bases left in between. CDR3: CASSLPNLSGANVLTF. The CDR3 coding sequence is TGTGCCAGCTCACTTCCTAACCTCTCTGGGGCCAACGTCCTGACTTTC.

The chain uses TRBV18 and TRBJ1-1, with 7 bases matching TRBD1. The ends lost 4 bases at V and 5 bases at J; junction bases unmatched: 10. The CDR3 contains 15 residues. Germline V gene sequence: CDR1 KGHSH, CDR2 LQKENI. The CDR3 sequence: CASSLYGTVVTEAFF. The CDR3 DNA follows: TGTGCCAGCTCACTTTACGGGACAGTGGTTACTGAAGCTTTCTTT.

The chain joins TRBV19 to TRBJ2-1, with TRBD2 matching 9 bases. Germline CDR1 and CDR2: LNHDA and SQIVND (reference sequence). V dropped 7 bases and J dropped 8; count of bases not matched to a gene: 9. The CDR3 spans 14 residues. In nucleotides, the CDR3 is TGTGCCAGTAATTCGGGACTAGCCTCCCATGAGCAGTTCTTC. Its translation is CASNSGLASHEQFF.

CDR3 DNA: TGTGCCAGCAGCCACACCCTCAATGAGCAGTTCTTC. Its translation is CASSHTLNEQFF. The V call is TRBV7-9, the J call TRBJ2-1; no clear D gene. V was cut by 5 bases and J by 6 bases, with 8 bases left in between. The CDR3 covers 12 residues. CDR1 and CDR2 (germline): SEHNR, FQNEAQ (reference sequence).

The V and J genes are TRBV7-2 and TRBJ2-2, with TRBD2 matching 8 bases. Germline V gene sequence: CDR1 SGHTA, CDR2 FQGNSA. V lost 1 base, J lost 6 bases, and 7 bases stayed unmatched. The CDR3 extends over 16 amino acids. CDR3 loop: CASSLGLVRGAGELFF. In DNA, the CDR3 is TGTGCCAGCAGCTTAGGCCTGGTGCGGGGGGCCGGGGAGCTGTTTTTT.

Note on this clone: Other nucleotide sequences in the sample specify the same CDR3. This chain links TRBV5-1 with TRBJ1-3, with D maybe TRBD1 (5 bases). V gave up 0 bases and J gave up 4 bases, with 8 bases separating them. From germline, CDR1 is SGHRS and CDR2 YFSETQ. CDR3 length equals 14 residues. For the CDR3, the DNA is TGCGCCAGCAGCTTGGGGGGCGCGGGAAACACCATATATTTT. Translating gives CASSLGGAGNTIYF.

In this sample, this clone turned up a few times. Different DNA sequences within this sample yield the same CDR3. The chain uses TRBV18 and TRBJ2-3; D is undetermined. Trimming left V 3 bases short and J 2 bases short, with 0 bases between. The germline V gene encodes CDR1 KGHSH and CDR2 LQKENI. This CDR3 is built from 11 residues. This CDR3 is CASSPTDTQYF. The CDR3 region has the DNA TGTGCCAGCTCACCCACAGATACGCAGTATTTT.

CDR3 sequence (DNA): TGTGCCAGCAGCGTAGCTGTCAGGGGAGCTGGAAACACCATATATTTT. Its protein is CASSVAVRGAGNTIYF. The chain joins TRBV9 to TRBJ1-3, with D possibly TRBD1 on 6 matching bases. This CDR3 is built from 16 residues. V lost 0 bases and J 2 bases, leaving 12 bases between the germline ends. The germline gives CDR1 SGDLS, CDR2 YYNGEE. The whole variable domain, filled in from reference TRBV9 and TRBJ1-3, reads DSGVTQTPKHLITATGQRVTLRCSPRSGDLSVYWYQQSLDQGLQFLIQYYNGEERAKGNILERFSAQQFPDLHSELNLSSLELGDSALYFCASSVAVRGAGNTIYFGEGSWLTVV.

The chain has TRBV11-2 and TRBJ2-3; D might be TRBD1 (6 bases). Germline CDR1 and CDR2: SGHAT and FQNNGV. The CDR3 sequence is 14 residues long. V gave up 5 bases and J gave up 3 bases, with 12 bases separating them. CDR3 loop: CASSAARGTDTQYF. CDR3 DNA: TGTGCCAGCAGCGCCGCAAGGGGGACAGATACGCAGTATTTT. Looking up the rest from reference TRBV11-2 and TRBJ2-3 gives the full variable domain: EAGVAQSPRYKIIEKRQSVAFWCNPISGHATLYWYQQILGQGPKLLIQFQNNGVVDDSQLPKDRFSAERLKGVDSTLKIQPAKLEDSAVYLCASSAARGTDTQYFGPGTRLTVL.

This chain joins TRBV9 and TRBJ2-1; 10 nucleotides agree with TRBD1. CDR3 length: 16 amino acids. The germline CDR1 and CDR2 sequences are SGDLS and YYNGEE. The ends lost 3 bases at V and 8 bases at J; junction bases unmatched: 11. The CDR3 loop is CASSATGTGDSDEQFF. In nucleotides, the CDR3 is TGTGCCAGCAGCGCCACCGGGACAGGGGATTCGGATGAGCAGTTCTTC.

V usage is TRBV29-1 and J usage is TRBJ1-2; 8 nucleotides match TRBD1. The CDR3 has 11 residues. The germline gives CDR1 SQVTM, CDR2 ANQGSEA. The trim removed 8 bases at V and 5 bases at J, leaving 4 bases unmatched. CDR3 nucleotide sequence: TGCAGCTCAGGGGGCGAGTATGGCTACACCTTC. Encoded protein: CSSGGEYGYTF.

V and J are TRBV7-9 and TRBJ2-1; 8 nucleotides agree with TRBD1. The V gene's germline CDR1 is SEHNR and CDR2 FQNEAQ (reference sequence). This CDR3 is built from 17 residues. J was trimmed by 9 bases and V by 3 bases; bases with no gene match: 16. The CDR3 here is CASSFQGQGVRIGEQFF. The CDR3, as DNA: TGTGCCAGCAGCTTCCAAGGACAGGGAGTTCGTATAGGTGAGCAGTTCTTC. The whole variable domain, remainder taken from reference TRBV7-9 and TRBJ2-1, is DTGVSQNPRHKITKRGQNVTFRCDPISEHNRLYWYRQTLGQGPEFLTYFQNEAQLEKSRLLSDRFSAERPKGSFSTLEIQRTEQGDSAMYLCASSFQGQGVRIGEQFFGPGTRLTVL.

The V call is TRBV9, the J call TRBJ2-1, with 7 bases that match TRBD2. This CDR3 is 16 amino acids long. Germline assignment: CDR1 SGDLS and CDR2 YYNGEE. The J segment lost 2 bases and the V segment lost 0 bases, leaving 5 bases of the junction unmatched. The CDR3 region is CASSVAPLAAYNEQFF. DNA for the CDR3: TGTGCCAGCAGCGTAGCCCCCCTAGCGGCCTACAATGAGCAGTTCTTC.

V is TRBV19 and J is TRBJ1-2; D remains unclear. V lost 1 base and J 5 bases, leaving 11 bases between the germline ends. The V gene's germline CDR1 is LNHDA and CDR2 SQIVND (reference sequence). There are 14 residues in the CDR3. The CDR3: CASSIGRNDYGYTF. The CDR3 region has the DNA TGTGCCAGTAGTATAGGCAGGAACGATTATGGCTACACCTTC.

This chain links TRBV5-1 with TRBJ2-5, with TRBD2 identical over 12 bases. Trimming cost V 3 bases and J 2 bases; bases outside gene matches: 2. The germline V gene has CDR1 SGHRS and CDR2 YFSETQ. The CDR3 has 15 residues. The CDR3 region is CASSWLAGGQETQYF. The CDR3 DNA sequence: TGCGCCAGCAGCTGGCTAGCGGGAGGGCAAGAGACCCAGTACTTC. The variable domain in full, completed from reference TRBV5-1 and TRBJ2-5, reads KAGVTQTPRYLIKTRGQQVTLSCSPISGHRSVSWYQQTPGQGLQFLFEYFSETQRNKGNFPGRFSGRQFSNSRSEMNVSTLELGDSALYLCASSWLAGGQETQYFGPGTRLLVL.

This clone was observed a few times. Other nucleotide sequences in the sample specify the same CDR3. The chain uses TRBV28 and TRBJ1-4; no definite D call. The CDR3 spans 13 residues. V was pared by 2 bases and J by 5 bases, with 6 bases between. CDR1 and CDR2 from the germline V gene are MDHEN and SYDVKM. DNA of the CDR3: TGTGCCAGCAGTTTAGATTCCAATGAAAAACTGTTTTTT. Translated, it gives CASSLDSNEKLFF. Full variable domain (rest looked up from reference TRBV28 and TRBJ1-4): DVKVTQSSRYLVKRTGEKVFLECVQDMDHENMFWYRQDPGLGLRLIYFSYDVKMKEKGDIPEGYSVSREKKERFSLILESASTNQTSMYLCASSLDSNEKLFFGSGTQLSVL.

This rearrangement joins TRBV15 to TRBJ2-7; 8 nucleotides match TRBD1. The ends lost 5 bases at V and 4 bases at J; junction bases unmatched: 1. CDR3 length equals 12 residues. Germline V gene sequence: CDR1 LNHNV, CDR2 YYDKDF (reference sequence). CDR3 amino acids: CATSGQGYEQYF. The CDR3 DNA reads TGTGCCACCAGCGGACAGGGTTACGAGCAGTACTTC. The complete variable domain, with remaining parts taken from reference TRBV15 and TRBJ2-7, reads DAMVIQNPRYQVTQFGKPVTLSCSQTLNHNVMYWYQQKSSQAPKLLFHYYDKDFNNEADTPDNFQSRRPNTSFCFLDIRSPGLGDTAMYLCATSGQGYEQYFGPGTRLTVT.

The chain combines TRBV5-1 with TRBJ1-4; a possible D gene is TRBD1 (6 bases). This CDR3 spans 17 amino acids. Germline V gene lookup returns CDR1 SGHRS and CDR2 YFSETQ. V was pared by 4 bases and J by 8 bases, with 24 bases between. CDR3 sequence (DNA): TGCGCCAGCAGCCTATTCCCTCAGGGGCCTGGAGGGGAAAAACTGTTTTTT. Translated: CASSLFPQGPGGEKLFF.

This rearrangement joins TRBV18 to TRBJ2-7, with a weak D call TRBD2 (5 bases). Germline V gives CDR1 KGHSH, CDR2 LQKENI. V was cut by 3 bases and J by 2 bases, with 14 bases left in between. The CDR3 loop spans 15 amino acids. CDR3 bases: TGTGCCAGCTCACCCGTCGGGGTCCCAACCTACGAGCAGTACTTC. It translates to CASSPVGVPTYEQYF.

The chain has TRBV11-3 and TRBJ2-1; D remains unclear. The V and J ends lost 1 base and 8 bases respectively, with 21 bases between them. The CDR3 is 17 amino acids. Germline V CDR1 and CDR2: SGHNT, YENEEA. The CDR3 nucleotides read TGTGCCAGCAGCTTAGGCTTATGGCCCCAAGGTGACTATGAGCAGTTCTTC. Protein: CASSLGLWPQGDYEQFF.